This TCR beta chain was recorded in a study of cytomegalovirus exposure and HLA in healthy donors. Study-level information: From HLA-typed donors, an early data release held roughly 89 million unique TCRs.

The PCR ran on 60 Vbeta and 13 Jbeta primers. Generated by immunoSEQ multiplex PCR, the TCRdb table keeps only in-frame clones and is missing some. In the table there are about 150,000 clones, over 50% of which are singletons. This clone turned up a few times. Its target is not known. Broader study findings: Later on, analysis showed that most CMV-associated TCR beta chains appeared to be HLA-restricted. Presence/absence analyses took donor sequencing depth as roughly uniform.

This TCR derives from a human donor in good health. Sequenced material: PBMCs.

In DNA form, the CDR3 reads TGTGCCAGCAGATTAGCAGGTGACACCGGGGAGCTGTTTTTT. Translation gives CASRLAGDTGELFF. V and J are TRBV7-3 and TRBJ2-2; D unclear. V lost 6 bases to trimming and J lost 3 bases, with 11 bases between them. The CDR3 runs 14 residues. CDR1 SGHTA and CDR2 FQGTGA come from the germline V gene.